The T cell receptor beta chain described here comes from a study of blood T cells in healthy people across ages. Study-level information: Using template switching, researchers captured about one barcoded beta molecule for each two T cells. Broader study findings: TCR beta diversity was tightly associated with the proportion of naive T cells. Per million T cells, TCR beta diversity dropped roughly linearly as age increased.

The CDR3 loop spans 14 amino acids. The V gene's germline CDR1 is SEHNR and CDR2 FQNEAQ (reference sequence). This clonotype was detected once. Its antigen is undetermined. One end of the junction is discordant with germline, which a read error may explain. A second PCR, run for about 7 to 11 cycles, used a sample-barcoded 5' primer plus a J-beta primer mix. From the 5' RACE reads, TCRdb called clonotypes with MiXCR, one entry per CDR3 protein. The repertoire holds 800,000 to 950,000 distinct CDR3 sequences, about 34% seen once, with around 13% in the top ten. Material for sequencing was blood. The chain joins TRBV7-9 to TRBJ2-3, with no clear D. This TCR was recovered from a man between 18 and 29 years old in good health. This CDR3 reads CANSLGRLTDTQYF. The CDR3 DNA reads as TGTGCCAACAGCCTAGGGCGGTTAACAGATACGCAGTATTTT.